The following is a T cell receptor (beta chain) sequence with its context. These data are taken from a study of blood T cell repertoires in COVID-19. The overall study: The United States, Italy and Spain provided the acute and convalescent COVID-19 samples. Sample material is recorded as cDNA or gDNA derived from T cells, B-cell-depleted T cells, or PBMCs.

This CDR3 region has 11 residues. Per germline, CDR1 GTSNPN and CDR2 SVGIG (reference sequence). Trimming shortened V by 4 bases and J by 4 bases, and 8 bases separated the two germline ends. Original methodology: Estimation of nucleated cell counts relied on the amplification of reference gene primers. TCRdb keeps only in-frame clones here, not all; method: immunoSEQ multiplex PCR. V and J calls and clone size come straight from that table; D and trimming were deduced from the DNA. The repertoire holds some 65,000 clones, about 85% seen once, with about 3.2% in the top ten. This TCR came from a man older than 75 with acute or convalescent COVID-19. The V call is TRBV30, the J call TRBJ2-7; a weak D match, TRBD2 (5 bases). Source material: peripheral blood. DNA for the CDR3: TGTGCCTGGACTGAGGGATACGAGCAGTACTTC. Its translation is CAWTEGYEQYF.